This paragraph reports one TCR beta chain. These data are taken from a study of blood T cell repertoires in COVID-19. Study at large: The United States, Italy and Spain provided the acute and convalescent COVID-19 samples. PBMCs, B-cell-depleted T cells, or T cells provided the cDNA or gDNA that made up the material.

In germline, CDR1 is SGHTA, CDR2 FQGTGA. V lost 5 bases, J lost 1 base, and 13 bases lay in between. The CDR3 is 15 residues long. Authors' processing steps: Amplification of reference gene primers was used by the study to estimate nucleated cell counts. Generated by immunoSEQ multiplex PCR, the TCRdb table keeps only in-frame clones and is missing some. The D gene and trimming were derived from the DNA, and the V and J assignments and clone size from that table. Among roughly 150,000 clones listed, almost 85% were seen once. Patients of the Seattle cohort, enrolled during active infection, were followed longitudinally.

Sequenced input: peripheral blood. The rearrangement links TRBV7-3 to TRBJ2-3; D not resolved. This TCR was recovered from a woman of 80 years or more with COVID-19, enrolled during active disease. The CDR3 spells CASSRDRQGTDTQYF. CDR3 DNA: TGTGCCAGCAGCAGAGACCGTCAGGGCACAGATACGCAGTATTTT.